Following are 26 T cell receptor beta chains from one sample sequenced in a study of CD8+ T cells in alopecia areata. Reverse transcription of extracted RNA yielded cDNA, which provided the sequencing template. Only in-frame clones appear in the TCRdb table, and some are missing; sequencing was by immunoSEQ multiplex PCR. This table has over 90,000 clones, 45% to 60% appearing once. The material sequenced was CD4+ T cells sorted from blood. These receptors came from a human donor in good health.

This clone has a handful of counts. This chain links TRBV2 with TRBJ1-5, with unresolved D. The ends were cut back, 9 bases at V and 0 bases at J, with 9 bases in the middle. This CDR3 is 13 amino acids long. The germline CDR1 and CDR2 sequences are SNHLY and FYNNEI. Written as DNA, the CDR3 is TGTGCCAGTTCATTGGATAGCAATCAGCCCCAGCATTTT. Its protein is CASSLDSNQPQHF.

The chain is built from TRBV30 and TRBJ1-1, with D possibly matching TRBD1 (5 bases). Germline CDR1 is GTSNPN and CDR2 is SVGIG (reference sequence). This CDR3 region has 11 residues. Trimming cost V 5 bases and J 3 bases, with 7 bases left between them. In nucleotides, the CDR3 is TGTGCCTGGGGGGCTGACACTGAAGCTTTCTTT. Residues: CAWGADTEAFF.

This chain links TRBV29-1 with TRBJ2-3, with D perhaps being TRBD1 or TRBD2 (6 bases each). CDR1 SQVTM and CDR2 ANQGSEA come from the germline V gene. This CDR3 is built from 14 residues. V was trimmed by 2 bases and J by 4 bases, leaving 13 bases between them. For the CDR3, the DNA is TGCAGCGTTGAATCCGGGGGCGGCTCAGATACGCAGTATTTT. Protein: CSVESGGGSDTQYF.

This chain uses TRBV7-2 with TRBJ2-2; D is ambiguous. Germline loops: CDR1 SGHTA, CDR2 FQGNSA. The CDR3 is 14 residues long. V was cut by 6 bases and J by 0 bases, with 8 bases left in between. The CDR3 DNA follows: TGTGCCAGCAGAAAAACCGCGAACACCGGGGAGCTGTTTTTT. It codes for CASRKTANTGELFF. Full variable domain (rest looked up from reference TRBV7-2 and TRBJ2-2): GAGVSQSPSNKVTEKGKDVELRCDPISGHTALYWYRQSLGQGLEFLIYFQGNSAPDKSGLPSDRFSAERTGGSVSTLTIQRTQQEDSAVYLCASRKTANTGELFFGEGSRLTVL.

This clone was detected only a few times. The CDR3 region is CASSQVSYETQYF. Written as DNA, the CDR3 is TGTGCCAGCAGCCAAGTTAGCTACGAGACCCAGTACTTC. This chain links TRBV4-2 with TRBJ2-5; D not resolved. CDR3 size: 13 residues. Between the trimmed V and J ends, which lost 1 base and 5 bases, there was a span of 8 bases. CDR1 LGHNA and CDR2 YNFKEQ come from the germline V gene.

The rearrangement uses TRBV9 and TRBJ2-6; D not resolved. With 3 bases removed from V and 5 bases from J, the gap between germline ends came to 6 bases. The CDR3 runs 13 residues. The germline V gene has CDR1 SGDLS and CDR2 YYNGEE. The CDR3 bases are TGTGCCAGCAGCGACCGAAGGGCCAACGTCCTGACTTTC. Its protein product is CASSDRRANVLTF.

The V and J genes are TRBV7-2 and TRBJ1-2; 8 nucleotides match TRBD1. CDR1 and CDR2 from the germline V gene are SGHTA and FQGNSA. V trimming: 5 bases; J trimming: 7 bases; junction bases outside the gene matches: 9. The CDR3 is 14 residues long. The CDR3 loop reads CASSATGGGAGYTF. Written as DNA, the CDR3 is TGTGCCAGCAGCGCAACAGGGGGAGGTGCTGGCTACACCTTC.

The table lists this clone with a few counts. V is TRBV5-1 and J is TRBJ2-3; D is perhaps TRBD2 (6 bases). The CDR3 is 15 amino acids. V was shortened by 2 bases and J by 5 bases, with 15 bases between the two germline ends. The V gene's germline CDR1 is SGHRS and CDR2 YFSETQ. CDR3 DNA: TGCGCCAGCAGCTTTGTGGCGGGACGTCAAGATACGCAGTATTTT. Its protein is CASSFVAGRQDTQYF.

There are many counts of this clone. Within the sample, other DNA sequences also encode this same CDR3. The genes are TRBV5-4 and TRBJ2-3; 8 bases line up with TRBD1. V shed 1 base, J shed 1 base, and the junction held 2 bases outside the gene matches. CDR3 length: 15 amino acids. CDR1 SGHNT and CDR2 YYREEE come from the germline V gene (reference sequence). As DNA, the CDR3 is TGTGCCAGCAGCTTGCAGGGGGCGGGCACAGATACGCAGTATTTT. It yields the protein CASSLQGAGTDTQYF.

In its sample, this clone was seen a few times. V is TRBV18 and J is TRBJ2-5; D gene uncertain. From germline, CDR1 is KGHSH and CDR2 LQKENI. The CDR3 is 13 residues long. The ends were cut back, 5 bases at V and 4 bases at J, with 11 bases in the middle. The CDR3 DNA reads TGTGCCAGCTCATCTGACCAGATAGAGACCCAGTACTTC. The encoded protein is CASSSDQIETQYF.

V and J are TRBV5-6 and TRBJ1-4, with D possibly matching TRBD1 (5 bases). The length of the CDR3 is 16 residues. Germline V gene data show CDR1 as SGHDT and CDR2 as YYEEEE. Trimming pared 0 bases from V and 0 bases from J, leaving 9 bases between. The CDR3 reads CASSLAPTATNEKLFF. In nucleotides, the CDR3 is TGTGCCAGCAGCTTGGCCCCGACAGCAACTAATGAAAAACTGTTTTTT.

This clone was detected a few times. The V gene is TRBV28, the J gene TRBJ2-2, with D uncertain. There are 15 residues in the CDR3. Germline CDR1 is MDHEN and CDR2 is SYDVKM. V gave up 0 bases and J gave up 0 bases, with 5 bases separating them. The CDR3 here is CASSLWGSNTGELFF. The CDR3 DNA reads TGTGCCAGCAGTTTATGGGGGTCGAACACCGGGGAGCTGTTTTTT. The full variable domain, in which reference TRBV28 and TRBJ2-2 provide the parts outside the CDR3, is DVKVTQSSRYLVKRTGEKVFLECVQDMDHENMFWYRQDPGLGLRLIYFSYDVKMKEKGDIPEGYSVSREKKERFSLILESASTNQTSMYLCASSLWGSNTGELFFGEGSRLTVL.

This chain joins TRBV9 and TRBJ1-2, with D uncertain. CDR3 length: 13 residues. V was clipped by 0 bases and J by 2 bases, with 5 bases between them. Germline CDR1 and CDR2: SGDLS and YYNGEE. CDR3 sequence (DNA): TGTGCCAGCAGCGTAGATTCCAACTATGGCTACACCTTC. It codes for CASSVDSNYGYTF. The full variable domain, with the rest looked up from reference TRBV9 and TRBJ1-2, is DSGVTQTPKHLITATGQRVTLRCSPRSGDLSVYWYQQSLDQGLQFLIQYYNGEERAKGNILERFSAQQFPDLHSELNLSSLELGDSALYFCASSVDSNYGYTFGSGTRLTVV.

J is TRBJ2-2 and V is TRBV2; possibly TRBD1 for D (5 bases). The CDR3 runs 15 residues. The germline gives CDR1 SNHLY, CDR2 FYNNEI. V lost 7 bases, J lost 0 bases, and 12 bases lay in between. The CDR3 nucleotides read TGTGCCAGCACCCCCACAGGCGCGAACACCGGGGAGCTGTTTTTT. Its protein is CASTPTGANTGELFF.

The chain has TRBV20-1 and TRBJ1-1, with D perhaps matching TRBD1 (5 bases). The CDR3 consists of 10 residues. The germline gives CDR1 DFQATT, CDR2 SNEGSKA (reference sequence). V was pared by 6 bases and J by 8 bases, with 10 bases between. The CDR3 nucleotides are TGCAGTGCCCGGGGGTGGGAAGCTTTCTTT. It encodes CSARGWEAFF.

J is TRBJ1-1 and V is TRBV6-1, with a weak D call TRBD1 (6 bases). V lost 8 bases, J lost 0 bases, and 16 bases lay in between. The CDR3 is 15 amino acids. CDR1 is MNHNS and CDR2 is SASEGT in the germline V gene. The CDR3 coding sequence is TGTGCCAGCGGGAAAGCAGGACAGATGAACACTGAAGCTTTCTTT. Its protein is CASGKAGQMNTEAFF.

This clone was detected only a few times. This sequence joins TRBV27 and TRBJ1-6; D ambiguous. The CDR3 is 15 amino acids. With 4 bases removed from V and 14 bases from J, the gap between germline ends came to 21 bases. Looked up from germline, CDR1 is MNHEY and CDR2 is SMNVEV (reference sequence). Here the CDR3 reads CASSSPESRFLALHF. CDR3 in DNA: TGTGCCAGCAGTTCCCCGGAGTCGAGATTTTTAGCCCTCCACTTT.

The rearrangement uses TRBV7-9 and TRBJ1-4, with D maybe TRBD1 (5 bases). The germline gives CDR1 SEHNR, CDR2 FQNEAQ (reference sequence). The CDR3 is made up of 14 amino acids. V dropped 4 bases and J dropped 4 bases, with 10 bases sitting between them. The CDR3 coding sequence is TGTGCCAGCAGCTCAGACAGATATAATGAAAAACTGTTTTTT. Its translation is CASSSDRYNEKLFF. The full variable domain, in which reference TRBV7-9 and TRBJ1-4 provide the parts outside the CDR3, is DTGVSQNPRHKITKRGQNVTFRCDPISEHNRLYWYRQTLGQGPEFLTYFQNEAQLEKSRLLSDRFSAERPKGSFSTLEIQRTEQGDSAMYLCASSSDRYNEKLFFGSGTQLSVL.

This clone was recorded a few times. This rearrangement joins TRBV10-3 to TRBJ2-1; TRBD1 might be the D (6 bases). The CDR3 covers 16 residues. Trimming removed 0 bases at V and 7 bases at J, with 16 bases between. The germline CDR1 and CDR2 sequences are ENHRY and SYGVKD. This chain's CDR3 is CAISESGAGVGNEQFF. Written as DNA, the CDR3 is TGTGCCATCAGTGAGTCGGGGGCAGGGGTTGGGAATGAGCAGTTCTTC.

The chain has TRBV30 and TRBJ1-4; 9 nucleotides line up with TRBD1. The CDR3 extends over 14 amino acids. Trimming cost V 0 bases and J 6 bases; bases outside gene matches: 2. The germline V gene encodes CDR1 GTSNPN and CDR2 SVGIG (reference sequence). The CDR3 DNA reads TGTGCCTGGAGTGTAACAGGGGGCTATGAAAAACTGTTTTTT. It yields the protein CAWSVTGGYEKLFF.

This clone has only a few counts. The chain is built from TRBV4-3 and TRBJ1-6, with D perhaps TRBD1 (6 bases). V lost 0 bases and J lost 5, with 8 bases in between. The CDR3 length is 15 residues. Germline V gives CDR1 LGHNA, CDR2 YSLEER. CDR3 amino acids: CASSQDHRDNSPLHF. In DNA form, the CDR3 reads TGCGCCAGCAGCCAAGATCACAGGGATAATTCACCCCTCCACTTT.

This clone has more than one count but fewer than ten. The V call is TRBV29-1, the J call TRBJ2-2; D is possibly TRBD2 (5 bases). The CDR3 totals 13 residues. V dropped 3 bases and J dropped 6 bases, with 11 bases sitting between them. Germline V gene data show CDR1 as SQVTM and CDR2 as ANQGSEA. CDR3 DNA: TGCAGCGTTGACTCGAGGGTTCCCGGGGAGCTGTTTTTT. This encodes CSVDSRVPGELFF.

This clone was counted a few times. CDR3 amino acids: CALAGHSVEKLFF. The CDR3 coding sequence is TGTGCCCTGGCGGGACATTCAGTGGAAAAACTGTTTTTT. This rearrangement joins TRBV19 to TRBJ1-4; D possibly corresponds to TRBD1 (6 bases). V gave up 11 bases and J gave up 8 bases, with 18 bases separating them. The CDR3 length is 13 residues. The germline CDR1 and CDR2 sequences are LNHDA and SQIVND (reference sequence).

The V call is TRBV5-1, the J call TRBJ2-7; 8 bases map to TRBD1. V lost 4 bases to trimming and J lost 6 bases; unmatched junction nucleotides: 3. The CDR3 totals 12 residues. Germline V gives CDR1 SGHRS, CDR2 YFSETQ. The CDR3 DNA follows: TGCGCCAGCAGCAGGACAGGGAGCGAGCAGTACTTC. Translated, it gives CASSRTGSEQYF.

This clone was seen just once. This chain links TRBV30 with TRBJ1-1; TRBD1 agrees at 8 bases. The CDR3 sequence is 15 residues long. J lost 0 bases, V lost 2 bases, and 5 bases had no gene match. Germline V CDR1 and CDR2: GTSNPN, SVGIG (reference sequence). This CDR3 reads CAWSPPDRVNTEAFF. CDR3 sequence (DNA): TGTGCCTGGAGTCCCCCGGACAGGGTGAACACTGAAGCTTTCTTT.

This sequence joins TRBV30 and TRBJ1-4, with D perhaps TRBD1 (5 bases). The germline V gene encodes CDR1 GTSNPN and CDR2 SVGIG (reference sequence). The V gene lost 5 bases and the J gene lost 6 bases, with 19 bases spanning the gap. CDR3 length equals 15 residues. The CDR3: CAWAYQGGSHEKLFF. Written as DNA, the CDR3 is TGTGCCTGGGCCTACCAGGGAGGGTCTCATGAAAAACTGTTTTTT.